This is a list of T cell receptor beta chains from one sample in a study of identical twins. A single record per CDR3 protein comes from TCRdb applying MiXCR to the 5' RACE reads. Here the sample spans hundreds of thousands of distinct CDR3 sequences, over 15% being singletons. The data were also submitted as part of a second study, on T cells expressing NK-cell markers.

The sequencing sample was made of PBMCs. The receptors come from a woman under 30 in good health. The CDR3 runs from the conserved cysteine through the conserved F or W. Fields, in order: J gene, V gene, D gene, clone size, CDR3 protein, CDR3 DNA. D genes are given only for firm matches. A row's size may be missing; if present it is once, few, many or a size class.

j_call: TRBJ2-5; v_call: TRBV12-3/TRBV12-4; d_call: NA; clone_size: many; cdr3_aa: CASRPRQVQETQYF; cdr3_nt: TGTGCCAGCAGACCTAGACAGGTTCAAGAGACCCAGTACTTC
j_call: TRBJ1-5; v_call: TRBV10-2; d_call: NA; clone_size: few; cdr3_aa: CASSERRNSDRNQPQHF; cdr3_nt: TGCGCCAGCAGTGAACGGAGAAACTCAGACCGTAATCAGCCCCAGCATTTT
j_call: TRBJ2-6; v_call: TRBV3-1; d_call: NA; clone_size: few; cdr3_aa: CASRPRGIYNSGANVLTF; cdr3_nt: TGTGCCAGCAGACCTAGGGGAATTTACAACTCTGGGGCCAACGTCCTGACTTTC
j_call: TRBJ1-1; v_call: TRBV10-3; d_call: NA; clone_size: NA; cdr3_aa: CAISETRDGNTEAFF; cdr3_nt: TGTGCCATCAGTGAAACCCGGGACGGCAACACTGAAGCTTTCTTT
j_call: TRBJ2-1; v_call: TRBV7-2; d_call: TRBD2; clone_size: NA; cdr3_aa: CASSKGLAPPSYNEQFF; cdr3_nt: TGTGCCAGCAGCAAAGGACTAGCCCCACCCTCCTACAATGAGCAGTTCTTC
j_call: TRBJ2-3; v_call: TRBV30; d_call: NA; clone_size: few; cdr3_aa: CAWSVGGRSADTQYF; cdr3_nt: TGTGCCTGGAGTGTAGGTGGGAGGTCTGCAGATACGCAGTATTTT
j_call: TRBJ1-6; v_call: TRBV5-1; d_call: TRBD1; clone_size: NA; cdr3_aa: CASSLDGQGGSPLHF; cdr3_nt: TGCGCCAGCAGCTTGGATGGACAGGGAGGATCACCCCTCCACTTT
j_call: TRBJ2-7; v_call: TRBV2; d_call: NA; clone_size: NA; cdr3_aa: CASSPRDEYF; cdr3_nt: TGTGCCAGCAGTCCCCGGGATGAGTACTTC
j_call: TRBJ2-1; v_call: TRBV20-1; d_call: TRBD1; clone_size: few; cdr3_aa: CSASRGQGWNEQFF; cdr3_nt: TGCAGTGCTAGTAGGGGACAGGGATGGAATGAGCAGTTCTTC
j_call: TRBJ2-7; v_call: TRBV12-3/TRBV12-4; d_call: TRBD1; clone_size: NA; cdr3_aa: CASSSGTGGQRGYEQYF; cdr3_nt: TGTGCCAGCAGTTCCGGGACAGGGGGCCAGAGGGGTTACGAGCAGTACTTC
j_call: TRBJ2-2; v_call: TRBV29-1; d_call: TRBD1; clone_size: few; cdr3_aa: CSVRDSFTGELFF; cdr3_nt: TGCAGCGTGAGGGACAGCTTCACCGGGGAGCTGTTTTTT
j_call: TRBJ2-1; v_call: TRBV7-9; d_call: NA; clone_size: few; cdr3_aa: CASSLDLARPYNEQFF; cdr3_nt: TGTGCCAGCAGCTTAGACCTAGCGAGACCCTACAATGAGCAGTTCTTC
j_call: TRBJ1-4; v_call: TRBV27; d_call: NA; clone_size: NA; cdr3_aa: CASSFLGAGEKLFF; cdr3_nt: TGTGCCAGCAGTTTTTTAGGGGCGGGTGAAAAACTGTTTTTT
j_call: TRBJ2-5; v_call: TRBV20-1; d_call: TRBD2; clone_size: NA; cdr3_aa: CSASWSGGQRTQYF; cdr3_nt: TGCAGTGCTAGTTGGAGCGGGGGGCAGAGGACCCAGTACTTC
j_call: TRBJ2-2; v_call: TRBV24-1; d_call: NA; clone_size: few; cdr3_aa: CATSESRGSTGELFF; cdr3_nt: TGTGCCACCAGTGAATCTAGGGGGTCCACCGGGGAGCTGTTTTTT
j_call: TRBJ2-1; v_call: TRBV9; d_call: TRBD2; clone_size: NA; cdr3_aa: CASSGGLARGSYNEQFF; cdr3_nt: TGTGCCAGCAGCGGTGGACTAGCGAGAGGGTCCTACAATGAGCAGTTCTTC
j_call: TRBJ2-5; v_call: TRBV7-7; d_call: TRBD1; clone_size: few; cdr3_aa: CASSTGGAETQYF; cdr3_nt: TGTGCTAGCAGCACAGGGGGCGCAGAGACCCAGTACTTC
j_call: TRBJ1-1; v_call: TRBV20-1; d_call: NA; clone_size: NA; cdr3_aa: CSASHGRRTEAFF; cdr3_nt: TGCAGTGCTAGCCACGGCCGGAGGACTGAAGCTTTCTTT
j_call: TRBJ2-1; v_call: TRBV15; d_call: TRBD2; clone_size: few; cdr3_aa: CATSKTSGGLFF; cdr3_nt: TGTGCCACCAGTAAGACTAGCGGCGGTTTGTTCTTC
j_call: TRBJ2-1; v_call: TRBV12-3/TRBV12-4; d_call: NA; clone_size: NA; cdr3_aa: CASTLGHNEQFF; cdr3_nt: TGTGCCAGCACCTTGGGGCACAATGAGCAGTTCTTC
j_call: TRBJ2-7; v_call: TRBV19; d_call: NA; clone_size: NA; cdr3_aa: CASSMSVSYEQYF; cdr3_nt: TGTGCCAGTAGTATGTCAGTATCCTACGAGCAGTACTTC
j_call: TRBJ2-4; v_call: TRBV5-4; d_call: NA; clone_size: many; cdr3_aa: CASSPRGGAAKNIQYF; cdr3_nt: TGTGCCAGCAGCCCCAGGGGAGGAGCGGCCAAAAACATTCAGTACTTC
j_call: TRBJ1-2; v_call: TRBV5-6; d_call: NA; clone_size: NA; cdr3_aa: CASSFAQDGYTF; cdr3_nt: TGTGCCAGCAGCTTTGCACAGGATGGCTACACCTTC
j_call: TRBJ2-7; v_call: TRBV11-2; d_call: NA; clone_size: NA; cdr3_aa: CASSLGGRGLYEQYF; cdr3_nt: TGTGCCAGCAGCTTAGGGGGGAGAGGGCTCTACGAGCAGTACTTC
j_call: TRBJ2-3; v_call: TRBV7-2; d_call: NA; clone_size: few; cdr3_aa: CASSLNSADTQYF; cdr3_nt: TGTGCCAGCAGCTTAAATTCGGCGGATACGCAGTATTTT
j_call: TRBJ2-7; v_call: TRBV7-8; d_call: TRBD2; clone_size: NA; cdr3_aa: CASSYWTSGSYEQYF; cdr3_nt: TGTGCCAGCAGCTACTGGACTAGCGGGAGTTACGAGCAGTACTTC
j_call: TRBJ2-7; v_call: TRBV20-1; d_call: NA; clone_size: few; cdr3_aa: CSVRAPTYEQYF; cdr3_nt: TGCAGTGTCAGAGCCCCGACCTACGAGCAGTACTTC
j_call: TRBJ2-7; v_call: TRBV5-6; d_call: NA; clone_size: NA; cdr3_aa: CASSLMTRATYEQYF; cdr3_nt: TGTGCCAGCAGCTTAATGACACGAGCGACCTACGAGCAGTACTTC
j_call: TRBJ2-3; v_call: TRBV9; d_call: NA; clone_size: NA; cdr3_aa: CASSSIFLDTQYF; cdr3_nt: TGTGCCAGCAGCTCTATCTTTTTAGATACGCAGTATTTT
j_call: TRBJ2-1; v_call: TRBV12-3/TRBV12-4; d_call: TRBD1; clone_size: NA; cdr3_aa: CASSPGQWQDNEQFF; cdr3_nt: TGTGCCAGCAGTCCGGGACAGTGGCAGGACAATGAGCAGTTCTTC
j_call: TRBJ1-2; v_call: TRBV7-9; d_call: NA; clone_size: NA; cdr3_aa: CASSLESGGRYGYTF; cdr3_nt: TGTGCCAGCAGCTTAGAGTCCGGGGGCCGCTATGGCTACACCTTC
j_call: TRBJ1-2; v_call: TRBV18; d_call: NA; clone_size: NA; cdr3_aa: CASSPFEGVHGYTF; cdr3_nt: TGTGCCAGCTCACCATTTGAAGGGGTACATGGCTACACCTTC
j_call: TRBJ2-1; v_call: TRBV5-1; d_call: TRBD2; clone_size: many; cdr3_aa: CASSYGGGFNEQFF; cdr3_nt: TGCGCCAGCAGCTACGGGGGGGGCTTCAATGAGCAGTTCTTC
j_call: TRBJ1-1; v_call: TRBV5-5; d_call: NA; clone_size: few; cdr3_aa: CASDRLGIGTEAFF; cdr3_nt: TGTGCCAGCGACCGTTTAGGGATCGGCACTGAAGCTTTCTTT